This entry is about one T cell receptor beta chain. The CDR3 runs to 13 residues. Trimming shortened V by 5 bases and J by 3 bases, and 10 bases separated the two germline ends. CDR1 LNHDA and CDR2 SQIVND come from the germline V gene (reference sequence). This sample was taken from a study of blood T cell repertoires in COVID-19. The overall study: COVID-19 samples collected from the United States, Italy and Spain covered acute and convalescent phases. The cDNA or gDNA used as material had been derived from T cells, B-cell-depleted T cells, or PBMCs.

Under the authors' procedure: Reference gene primer amplification gave estimated nucleated cell counts. This table comes from immunoSEQ multiplex PCR, and its TCRdb copy is limited to in-frame clones, with some not included. V and J calls and clone size are as listed in that table; D and trimming were resolved from the DNA. The sample consists of about 160,000 clones, about four fifths of them appearing once. Enrollment of patients from Seattle took place during active infection, with longitudinal follow-up. The sequencing input was peripheral blood. The receptor was derived from a woman aged 55-75 years with COVID-19, enrolled during active disease. The rearrangement joins TRBV19 to TRBJ1-1; no clear D gene. CDR3 sequence: CASSFWEDTEAFF. The CDR3 coding sequence is TGTGCCAGTAGTTTCTGGGAGGACACTGAAGCTTTCTTT.